Each of the 21 T cell receptor beta chains below was sequenced from the same sample in a study of early T cells in non-severe SARS-CoV-2 infection. TCRdb re-called the 5' RACE reads through MiXCR, storing one row per CDR3 protein. The data contain 40,000 to 55,000 distinct CDR3 sequences, 13% of them singletons. Sequenced sample: whole blood. These receptors all come from an adult who was a healthcare worker with PCR-confirmed SARS-CoV-2 infection or an uninfected control (not recorded which).

This clonotype was seen at least ten times. The chain uses TRBV20-1 and TRBJ2-1, with TRBD2 matching over 12 bases. V trimming: 6 bases; J trimming: 13 bases; junction bases outside the gene matches: 16. Looked up from germline, CDR1 is DFQATT and CDR2 is SNEGSKA (reference sequence). The CDR3 loop spans 15 amino acids. In DNA, the CDR3 is TGCAGTGCCGTACGTCCTAGCGGGAGGGCCCTCGAACAGTTCTTC. This encodes CSAVRPSGRALEQFF.

This clonotype appeared a few times. The chain's CDR3 is CSARGDKSSYNEQFF. The DNA for the CDR3 is TGCAGTGCTAGAGGGGATAAGAGCTCCTACAATGAGCAGTTCTTC. The chain combines TRBV20-1 with TRBJ2-1, with D hard to call. The CDR3 totals 15 residues. Looked up from germline, CDR1 is DFQATT and CDR2 is SNEGSKA (reference sequence). The V gene lost 1 base and the J gene lost 0 bases, with 10 bases spanning the gap.

V gene TRBV7-2 combines with J gene TRBJ1-6; D is possibly TRBD1 (6 bases). This CDR3 has 13 residues. CDR1 SGHTA and CDR2 FQGNSA come from the germline V gene. V lost 7 bases, J lost 10 bases, and 14 bases lay in between. In DNA, the CDR3 is TGTGCCAGCACCACTGCAGGGGAGTCACCCCTCCACTTT. Residues: CASTTAGESPLHF.

The gene calls are TRBV7-2 and TRBJ2-1; D unclear. The V and J ends lost 3 bases and 4 bases respectively, with 7 bases between them. There are 13 residues in the CDR3. Germline values: CDR1 SGHTA, CDR2 FQGNSA. The CDR3 region is CASSFQNYNEQFF. The CDR3 DNA reads TGTGCCAGCAGCTTTCAGAATTACAATGAGCAGTTCTTC. Full variable domain (rest looked up from reference TRBV7-2 and TRBJ2-1): GAGVSQSPSNKVTEKGKDVELRCDPISGHTALYWYRQSLGQGLEFLIYFQGNSAPDKSGLPSDRFSAERTGGSVSTLTIQRTQQEDSAVYLCASSFQNYNEQFFGPGTRLTVL.

This chain uses TRBV7-9 with TRBJ2-7; D unclear. The ends were cut back, 0 bases at V and 3 bases at J, with 9 bases in the middle. Germline loops: CDR1 SEHNR, CDR2 FQNEAQ (reference sequence). The CDR3 has 14 residues. This CDR3 is CASSLAGPDYEQYF. In nucleotides, the CDR3 is TGTGCCAGCAGCTTAGCCGGGCCAGACTACGAGCAGTACTTC.

The chain recombines TRBV6-4 with TRBJ2-6, with D tentatively TRBD1 (5 bases). Trimming stripped 6 bases from V and 0 bases from J, with 9 bases between. The CDR3 is 15 residues long. Germline V CDR1 and CDR2: MRHNA, SNTAGT. The DNA of the CDR3 is TGTGCCAGCAGCTTCGACAGCTCTGGGGCCAACGTCCTGACTTTC. Translated, it gives CASSFDSSGANVLTF.

This clonotype was observed at least ten times. The chain carries TRBV19 and TRBJ1-4; unclear D gene. Trimming shortened V by 1 base and J by 5 bases, and 14 bases separated the two germline ends. The CDR3 sequence is 16 residues long. CDR1 and CDR2 from the germline V gene are LNHDA and SQIVND (reference sequence). CDR3 bases: TGTGCCAGTAGTATAGGCCGGGGAACTACAAATGAAAAACTGTTTTTT. Encoded protein: CASSIGRGTTNEKLFF.

This clonotype has ten or more counts. The chain is built from TRBV5-4 and TRBJ2-1; 9 nucleotides align to TRBD2. CDR1 SGHNT and CDR2 YYREEE come from the germline V gene (reference sequence). The V segment lost 3 bases and the J segment 7 bases; nucleotides outside the gene matches: 11. The CDR3 covers 16 residues. The CDR3 nucleotides read TGTGCCAGCAGCTCCTGGGAGCGGGAGGCGGGGAATGAGCAGTTCTTC. Its protein product is CASSSWEREAGNEQFF.

This clonotype occurred many times. The chain employs TRBV19 and TRBJ2-1; 10 nucleotides align to TRBD2. The V gene's germline CDR1 is LNHDA and CDR2 SQIVND (reference sequence). Trimming removed 3 bases from V and 6 bases from J; junction bases left unmatched: 5. The CDR3 extends over 15 amino acids. This CDR3 is CASSMEGLASNEQFF. Written as DNA, the CDR3 is TGTGCCAGTAGTATGGAGGGACTAGCGTCCAATGAGCAGTTCTTC.

This clonotype was counted many times. The chain has TRBV29-1 and TRBJ2-5; D gene unclear. The germline CDR1 and CDR2 sequences are SQVTM and ANQGSEA. The CDR3 contains 12 residues. V gave up 5 bases and J gave up 5 bases, with 12 bases separating them. DNA of the CDR3: TGCAGCGTTAAAACTAAAGCGGAGACCCAGTACTTC. Amino acids: CSVKTKAETQYF. Full variable domain (outside the CDR3, taken from reference TRBV29-1 and TRBJ2-5): SAVISQKPSRDICQRGTSLTIQCQVDSQVTMMFWYRQQPGQSLTLIATANQGSEATYESGFVIDKFPISRPNLTFSTLTVSNMSPEDSSIYLCSVKTKAETQYFGPGTRLLVL.

The genes are TRBV5-1 and TRBJ1-6; 7 bases are a match to TRBD1. CDR1 and CDR2 from the germline V gene are SGHRS and YFSETQ. This CDR3 spans 14 amino acids. J was trimmed by 5 bases and V by 7 bases; bases with no gene match: 6. The DNA for the CDR3 is TGCGCCAGCGCCACCGGGACAGATAATTCACCCCTCCACTTT. Translating it yields CASATGTDNSPLHF.

This clonotype was observed many times. This chain joins TRBV19 and TRBJ1-5, with 7 bases lining up with TRBD1. The germline V gene has CDR1 LNHDA and CDR2 SQIVND (reference sequence). This CDR3 has 13 amino acids. The V segment lost 4 bases and the J segment 7 bases; nucleotides outside the gene matches: 4. The CDR3 region has the DNA TGTGCCAGTAGTACAGACAGGGAGCAGCCCCAGCATTTT. As protein: CASSTDREQPQHF. Combining the CDR3 with reference TRBV19 and TRBJ1-5 gives the whole variable domain DGGITQSPKYLFRKEGQNVTLSCEQNLNHDAMYWYRQDPGQGLRLIYYSQIVNDFQKGDIAEGYSVSREKKESFPLTVTSAQKNPTAFYLCASSTDREQPQHFGDGTRLSIL.

This clonotype has a count of ten or more. The chain recombines TRBV6-5 with TRBJ1-2; unclear D gene. The germline CDR1 and CDR2 sequences are MNHEY and SVGAGI. This CDR3 has 13 residues. The germline V and J ends were trimmed by 0 bases and 5 bases, with 7 bases remaining between them. The DNA of the CDR3 is TGTGCCAGCAGTTACTCTGGGCGGTATGGCTACACCTTC. Protein product: CASSYSGRYGYTF.

The chain links TRBV5-1 to TRBJ2-7; perhaps TRBD2 as D (6 bases). This CDR3 has 19 residues. The V end lost 2 bases, the J end lost 7 bases, and 31 bases lay between the germline ends. Per germline, CDR1 SGHRS and CDR2 YFSETQ. CDR3: CASSLGRRLTAPMEEEQYF. The CDR3 DNA sequence: TGCGCCAGCAGCTTAGGGAGGAGACTGACCGCACCGATGGAGGAAGAGCAGTACTTC.

This clonotype was picked up a small number of times. The chain is built from TRBV5-1 and TRBJ1-4; D perhaps matches TRBD1 (6 bases). CDR1 SGHRS and CDR2 YFSETQ come from the germline V gene. Trimming stripped 0 bases from V and 3 bases from J, with 6 bases between. The CDR3 totals 14 residues. The CDR3 DNA follows: TGCGCCAGCAGCTTGGACAGGGCTAATGAAAAACTGTTTTTT. Translated, it gives CASSLDRANEKLFF. Full variable domain (remainder filled in from reference TRBV5-1 and TRBJ1-4): KAGVTQTPRYLIKTRGQQVTLSCSPISGHRSVSWYQQTPGQGLQFLFEYFSETQRNKGNFPGRFSGRQFSNSRSEMNVSTLELGDSALYLCASSLDRANEKLFFGSGTQLSVL.

This clonotype showed up just a few times. The chain carries TRBV5-1 and TRBJ1-6; TRBD1 might be the D (6 bases). The germline CDR1 and CDR2 sequences are SGHRS and YFSETQ. This CDR3 comprises 18 residues. The V end lost 3 bases, the J end lost 1 base, and 17 bases lay between the germline ends. Here the CDR3 reads CASSWVGQRRSYNSPLHF. The CDR3 DNA follows: TGCGCCAGCAGCTGGGTCGGACAGCGAAGATCCTATAATTCACCCCTCCACTTT.

In this sample, this clonotype turned up many times. The V and J genes are TRBV7-9 and TRBJ2-5; possibly TRBD1 for D (6 bases). The V and J ends lost 3 bases and 5 bases respectively, with 10 bases between them. The length of the CDR3 is 13 residues. Germline assignment: CDR1 SEHNR and CDR2 FQNEAQ (reference sequence). CDR3 loop: CASSFSQGETQYF. The CDR3 coding sequence is TGTGCCAGCAGCTTCAGCCAGGGGGAGACCCAGTACTTC.

On this clonotype: Mismatch with germline at one junction end may stem from a read error. V is TRBV9 and J is TRBJ2-3, with D perhaps TRBD2 (5 bases). The CDR3 is 13 amino acids. CDR1 SGDLS and CDR2 YYNGEE come from the germline V gene. The CDR3 loop reads CASRVESGTTQYF. Here the CDR3 DNA reads TGTGCCAGCCGCGTAGAAAGCGGTACGACGCAGTATTTT.

The chain joins TRBV20-1 to TRBJ1-1; 8 positions match TRBD1. Unmatched junction bases numbered 13, after V lost 0 bases and J lost 1 base. CDR1 is DFQATT, CDR2 SNEGSKA, per germline (reference sequence). The CDR3 loop spans 18 amino acids. The CDR3 region has the DNA TGCAGTGCTAGAGAGCGGGACAGGCTCTCAGCCAGGAACACTGAAGCTTTCTTT. The encoded protein is CSARERDRLSARNTEAFF.

This chain links TRBV4-1 with TRBJ1-6; D is ambiguous. The CDR3 totals 18 residues. V was cut by 0 bases and J by 0 bases, with 12 bases left in between. Germline CDR1 and CDR2: MGHRA and YSYEKL. This chain's CDR3 is CASSQEGRGSSYNSPLHF. In DNA, the CDR3 is TGCGCCAGCAGCCAAGAGGGCCGTGGGTCCTCCTATAATTCACCCCTCCACTTT.

A few counts support this clonotype. This chain connects TRBV20-1 to TRBJ1-2, with TRBD1 as a possible D gene (5 bases). In germline, CDR1 is DFQATT, CDR2 SNEGSKA (reference sequence). CDR3 length: 12 amino acids. Trimming shortened V by 2 bases and J by 3 bases, and 7 bases separated the two germline ends. This chain's CDR3 is CSARSGDYGYTF. CDR3 DNA: TGCAGTGCTAGATCGGGGGACTATGGCTACACCTTC.